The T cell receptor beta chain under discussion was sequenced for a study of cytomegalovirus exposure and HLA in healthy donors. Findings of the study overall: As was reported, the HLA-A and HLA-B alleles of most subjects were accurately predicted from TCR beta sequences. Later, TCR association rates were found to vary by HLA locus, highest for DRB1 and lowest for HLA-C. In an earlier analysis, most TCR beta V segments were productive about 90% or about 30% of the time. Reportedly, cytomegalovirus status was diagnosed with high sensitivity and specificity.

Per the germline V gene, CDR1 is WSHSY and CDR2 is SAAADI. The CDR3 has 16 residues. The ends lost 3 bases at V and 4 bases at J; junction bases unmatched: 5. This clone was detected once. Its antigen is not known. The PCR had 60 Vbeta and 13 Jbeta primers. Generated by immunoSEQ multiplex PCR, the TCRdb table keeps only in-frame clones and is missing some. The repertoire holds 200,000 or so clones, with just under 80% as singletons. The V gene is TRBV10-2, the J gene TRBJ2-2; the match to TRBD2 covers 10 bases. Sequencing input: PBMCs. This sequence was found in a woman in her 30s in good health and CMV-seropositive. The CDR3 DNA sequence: TGCGCCAGCAGTGATATAGCGGGGGGTAGCACCGGGGAGCTGTTTTTT. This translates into CASSDIAGGSTGELFF.